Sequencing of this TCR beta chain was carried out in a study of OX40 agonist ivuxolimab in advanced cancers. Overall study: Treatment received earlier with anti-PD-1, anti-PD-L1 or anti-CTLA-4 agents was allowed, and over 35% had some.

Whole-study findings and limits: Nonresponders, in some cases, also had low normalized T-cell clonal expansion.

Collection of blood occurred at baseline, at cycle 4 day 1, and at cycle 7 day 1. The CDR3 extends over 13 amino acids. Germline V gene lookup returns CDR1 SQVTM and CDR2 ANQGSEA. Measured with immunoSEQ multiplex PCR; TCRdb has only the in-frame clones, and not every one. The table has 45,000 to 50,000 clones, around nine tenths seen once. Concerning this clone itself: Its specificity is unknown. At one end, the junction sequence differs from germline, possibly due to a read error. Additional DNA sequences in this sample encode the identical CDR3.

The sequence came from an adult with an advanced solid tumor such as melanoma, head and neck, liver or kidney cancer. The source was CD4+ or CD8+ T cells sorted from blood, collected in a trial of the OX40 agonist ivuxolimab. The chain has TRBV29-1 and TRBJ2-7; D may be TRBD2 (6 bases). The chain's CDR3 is CSVGVPGLYEQYF. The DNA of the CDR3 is TGTAGCGTTGGAGTTCCGGGACTCTACGAGCAGTACTTC.